The TCR beta chain described here comes from a study of blood T cells in healthy people across ages. The use of a sample-barcoded 5' primer and a J-beta primer mix characterized a second PCR of roughly 6 to 11 cycles. The template-switch adaptor, which had 12 random nucleotides, put a tag on each cDNA molecule. One entry per CDR3 protein, called by TCRdb with MiXCR from the 5' RACE reads. The sample has over 700,000 distinct CDR3 sequences, more than 20% seen once. Trimming shortened V by 8 bases and J by 2 bases, and 13 bases separated the two germline ends. This CDR3 spans 14 amino acids. From germline, CDR1 is SGHTA and CDR2 FQGNSA. The same specimen was also included in a second study, on T cells of mothers and their children. That investigation notes: Maternal samples each gave over 8 million TCR beta CDR3 reads, and child samples about 3 million each.

The rearrangement links TRBV7-2 to TRBJ1-5; no clear D. This clonotype was sampled from a boy aged 5-17 years in good health. The sequencing sample was made of blood. The DNA for the CDR3 is TGTGCCAGCGGACCTGCCCAGGGCAATCAGCCCCAGCATTTT. Translation gives CASGPAQGNQPQHF.